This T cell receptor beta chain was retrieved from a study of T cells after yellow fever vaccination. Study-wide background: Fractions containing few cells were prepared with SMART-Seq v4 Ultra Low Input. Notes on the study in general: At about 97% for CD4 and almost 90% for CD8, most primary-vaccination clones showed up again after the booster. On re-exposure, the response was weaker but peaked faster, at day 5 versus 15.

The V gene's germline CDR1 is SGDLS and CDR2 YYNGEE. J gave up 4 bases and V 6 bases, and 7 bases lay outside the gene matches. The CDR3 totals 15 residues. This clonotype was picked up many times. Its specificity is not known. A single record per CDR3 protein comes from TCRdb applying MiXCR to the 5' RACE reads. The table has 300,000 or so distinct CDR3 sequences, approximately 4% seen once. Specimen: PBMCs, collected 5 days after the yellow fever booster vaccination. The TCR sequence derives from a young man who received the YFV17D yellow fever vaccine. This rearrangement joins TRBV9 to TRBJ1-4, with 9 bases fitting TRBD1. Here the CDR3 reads CASNLGQGLNEKLFF. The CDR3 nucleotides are TGTGCCAGCAACTTAGGACAGGGGCTTAATGAAAAACTGTTTTTT.